This entry is about one T cell receptor beta chain. V dropped 2 bases and J dropped 8; count of bases not matched to a gene: 14. The length of the CDR3 is 16 residues. Germline V CDR1 and CDR2: GTSNPN, SVGIG (reference sequence). Produced via immunoSEQ multiplex PCR; TCRdb's table is partial and in-frame only. The sample includes 650,000 to 950,000 clones, 75% to 90% seen only once; the top ten take around 0.0099%. This record comes from a study of shared T cell receptors in the human thymus. The data were also submitted as part of a second study, on human thymus T cells. That report notes: Thymic material originated from resections removed in the course of corrective heart surgery. Related research has reported that thymic repertoires overlap highly among unrelated individuals.

The chain carries TRBV30 and TRBJ1-2; 10 bases align to TRBD1. The receptor's source is a girl in the first two years of life with a congenital heart defect. Sequencing was carried out using thymocytes. For the CDR3, the DNA is TGTGCCTGGAGTCCCCGTACGGGACAGGGGTCGAGAGGCTACACCTTC. Its protein product is CAWSPRTGQGSRGYTF. Based on the CDR3 plus reference TRBV30 and TRBJ1-2, the full variable domain is SQTIHQWPATLVQPVGSPLSLECTVEGTSNPNLYWYRQAAGRGLQLLFYSVGIGQISSEVPQNLSASRPQDRQFILSSKKLLLSDSGFYLCAWSPRTGQGSRGYTFGSGTRLTVV.